This T cell receptor beta chain appears in the sequencing data of a study of shared clonotypes between healthy human individuals. TCRdb's table, derived via immunoSEQ multiplex PCR, lists solely in-frame clones and lacks some. The sample yields some 2,500,000 clones, 85% to 95% seen once. To note about this clone: The same CDR3 can be traced to other DNA sequences in this sample.

The CDR3 runs to 15 residues. Germline V gene sequence: CDR1 MDHEN, CDR2 SYDVKM. The V and J ends lost 5 bases and 0 bases respectively, with 10 bases between them. Sequenced: naive CD4+ T cells from PBMCs. Subset defined: CD45RA+ positively selected. The origin of this receptor is a man in his late teens or twenties in good health. Some clones in this sample may be carry-over from other donors' samples. The J gene is TRBJ1-4, the V gene TRBV28; weak D call: TRBD1 (6 bases). The DNA for the CDR3 is TGTGCCAGCAGTCTGACAGGCGCAACTAATGAAAAACTGTTTTTT. It is translated as CASSLTGATNEKLFF.